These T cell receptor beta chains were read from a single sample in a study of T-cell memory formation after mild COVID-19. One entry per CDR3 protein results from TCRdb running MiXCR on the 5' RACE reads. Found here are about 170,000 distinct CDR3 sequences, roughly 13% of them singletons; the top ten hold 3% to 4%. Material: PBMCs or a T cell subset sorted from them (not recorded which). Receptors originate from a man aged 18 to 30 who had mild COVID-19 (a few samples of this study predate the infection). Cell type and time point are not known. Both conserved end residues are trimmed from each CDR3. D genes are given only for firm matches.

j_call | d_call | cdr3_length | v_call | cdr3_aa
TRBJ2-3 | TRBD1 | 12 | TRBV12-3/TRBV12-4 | ASKDRVSADTQY
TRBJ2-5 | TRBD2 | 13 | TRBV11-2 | ASSMAGGYQETQY
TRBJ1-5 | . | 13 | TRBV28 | ASRRYQGPNQPQH
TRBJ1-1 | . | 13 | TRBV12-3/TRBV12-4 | ASSPSGSMNTEAF
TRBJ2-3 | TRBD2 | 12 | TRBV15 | ATRQTSGADTQY
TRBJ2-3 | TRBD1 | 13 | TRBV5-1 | ASSPDRGDTDTQY
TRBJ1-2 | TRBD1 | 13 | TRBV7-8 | ASSPRDRLFYGYT
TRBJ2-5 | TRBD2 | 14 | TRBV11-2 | ASSRPGLAGQETQY
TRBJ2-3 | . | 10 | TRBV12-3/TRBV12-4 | ASRGTADTQY
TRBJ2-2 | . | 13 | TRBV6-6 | ASSPATRSTGELF
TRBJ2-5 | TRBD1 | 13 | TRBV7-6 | ASRAWTGGSETQY
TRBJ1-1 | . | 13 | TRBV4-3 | ASSPEGGRNTEAF
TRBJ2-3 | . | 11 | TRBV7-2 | ASSFRRADTQY
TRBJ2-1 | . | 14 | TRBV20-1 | SARDARGGSYNEQF
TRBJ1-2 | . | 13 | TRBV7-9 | ASSSRDSRSGGYT
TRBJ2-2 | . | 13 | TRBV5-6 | ASSVQGGNTGELF
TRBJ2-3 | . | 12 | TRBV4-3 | ASSRQWVGDTQY
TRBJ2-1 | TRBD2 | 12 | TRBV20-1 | SARSGMGGVEQF
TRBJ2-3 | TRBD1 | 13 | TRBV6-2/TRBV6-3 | ASRPMGQGANTQY
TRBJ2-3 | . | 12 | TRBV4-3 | ASSQGASTDTQY
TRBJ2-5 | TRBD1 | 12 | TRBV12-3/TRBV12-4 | ASSLVRGKETQY
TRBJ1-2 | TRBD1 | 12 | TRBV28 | ASSGGQGAYGYT
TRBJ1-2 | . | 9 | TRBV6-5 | ASSSLGTYT
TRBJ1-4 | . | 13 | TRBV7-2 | ASSSGRLGLEKLF
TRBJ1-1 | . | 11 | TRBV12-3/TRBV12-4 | ASTGPGNTEAF
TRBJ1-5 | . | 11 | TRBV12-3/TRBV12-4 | ASSIRGGQPQH
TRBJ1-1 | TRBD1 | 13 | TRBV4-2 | ASSHGTGQNTEAF
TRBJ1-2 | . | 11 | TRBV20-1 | SATTTGNYGYT
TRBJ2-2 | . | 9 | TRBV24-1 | ATSNTGELF